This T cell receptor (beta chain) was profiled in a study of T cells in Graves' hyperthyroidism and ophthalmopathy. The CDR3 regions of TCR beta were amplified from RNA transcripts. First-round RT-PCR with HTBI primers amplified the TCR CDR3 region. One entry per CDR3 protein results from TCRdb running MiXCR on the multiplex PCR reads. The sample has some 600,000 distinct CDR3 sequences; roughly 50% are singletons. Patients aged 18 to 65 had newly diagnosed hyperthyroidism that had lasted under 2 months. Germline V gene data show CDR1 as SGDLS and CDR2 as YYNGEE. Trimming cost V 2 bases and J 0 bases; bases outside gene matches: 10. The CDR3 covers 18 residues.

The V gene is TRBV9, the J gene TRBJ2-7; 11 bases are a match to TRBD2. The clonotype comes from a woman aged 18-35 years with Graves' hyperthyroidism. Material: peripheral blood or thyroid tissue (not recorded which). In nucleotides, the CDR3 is TGTGCCAGCAGCGTGACCGGGACTAGCGGTTGGAGCTCCTACGAGCAGTACTTC. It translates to CASSVTGTSGWSSYEQYF.